The sequence of this T cell receptor (beta chain) was determined in a study of PD-1 blockade in classical Hodgkin lymphoma (dated by TCRdb to 2018 to 2020). Looking at the study overall: Nivolumab dosing was 3 mg/kg intravenously every 2 weeks, continuing until either disease progression or unacceptable toxicity. To define a peripheral blood immune signature of response to PD-1 blockade in classical Hodgkin lymphoma, the study combined TCR beta sequencing with CyTOF. The study at large found these results: Lower diversity was seen in patients whose nivolumab began less than 1 year after ASCT, and these patients were left out of later analyses so that immune reconstitution would not confound the results. The study was limited to a single clinical trial cohort, and causes of repertoire differences, possibly disease activity or prior therapy, remained undefined. By C4D1, a significant rise was seen in CD4+ TCR diversity but not in CD8+ TCR diversity (p=0.0027 vs p=0.16), and the rise was most apparent among complete responders (p=0.02). Trial patients with a complete response had baseline diversity similar to that of newly diagnosed patients, while partial responders and progressors had significantly lower diversity. Baseline TCR diversity was reported to be lower in newly diagnosed patients than in healthy donors, and even lower in relapsed/refractory patients.

The Qiagen DNeasy kit was used to extract genomic DNA from unsorted PBMCs and from the negatively selected CD4+ and CD8+ fractions. Amplification of TCR beta CDR3 regions was done by immunoSEQ multiplex PCR with primers that anneal to V and J segments. A synthetic immune receptor repertoire was used to minimize amplification bias, and any remaining bias was removed computationally after sequencing. The study's own analysis went as follows. Custom Python scripts were used to quantify repertoire diversity as the Shannon entropy index. Unsorted, CD4+ and CD8+ repertoires were analyzed separately, except for combined analyses in which CD4+ and CD8+ sequences were merged in silico. A clone counted as expanded when the clone's frequency after treatment rose at least 2-fold relative to C1D1, and clones undetected at baseline were given a pseudocount of 0.5. Singleton clones were defined as clones with 0 or 1 copy at C1D1, and non-singleton clones were defined as clones with 2 or more copies. By matching protein sequences in sorted samples from the same patient, clones expanded in unsorted samples were annotated as CD4+, CD8+ or unknown. Wilcoxon tests on paired samples were used to test diversity changes from C1D1 to C4D1. The table was pulled from immuneACCESS by TCRdb, which kept in-frame rearrangements only. Such tables lose some clones; where checked, under half of the loss comes from unresolved V genes, and the rest has no known cause. That table furnishes V, J and clone size, whereas the DNA furnished D and trimming. For this sample there are approximately 14,000 clones; about 82% appear just once. The ten largest make up approximately 4.2% of the sample.

The sample's time point label, decoded: cycle 1 day 1 (C1D1), immediately before nivolumab initiation. All trial patients had relapsed after autologous stem cell transplantation, with cohorts A, B and C differing in prior brentuximab vedotin exposure. The trial cohort included fewer than 65 patients with relapsed/refractory classical Hodgkin lymphoma, and each patient had a best overall response of complete response, partial response or progressive disease. Single-agent nivolumab was administered to trial patients in the multi-cohort phase II CheckMate 205 trial. An independent review committee assessed best overall response by applying the 2007 International Working Group response criteria. Trial PBMCs were collected immediately before nivolumab initiation (C1D1) and during therapy at cycle 2 day 1 and cycle 4 day 1. Peripheral blood was collected in 8 mL Vacutainer Cell Preparation Tubes, from which PBMCs were isolated by centrifugation and then cryopreserved.

The CDR3, cysteine through phenylalanine, is 15 amino acids long. This entry keeps only the CDR3 DNA: 45 bases, framed from base 1. CDR1 MGHDK and CDR2 SYGVNS were looked up in the germline V gene. The junction carries 12 bases between V and J, which are trimmed by 6 bases and 0 bases respectively. A remark on this clone: Its antigen remains unidentified. No much larger clone is present one base from it, and per-base qualities are unavailable.

The specimen was peripheral blood mononuclear cells (PBMCs), collected at baseline. The rearrangement joined TRBV25-1 to TRBJ2-1, with TRBD1 tentatively as D gene (6 bases match). This receptor was obtained from a human donor with classical Hodgkin lymphoma. The nucleotide sequence reads as follows: TGTGCCAGCAGAGACAGGTTTAGCTCCTACAATGAGCAGTTCTTC. The translation is CASRDRFSSYNEQFF. Here the CDR3 is joined to the reference TRBV25-1 and TRBJ2-1 genes, and the full variable domain is: EADIYQTPRYLVIGTGKKITLECSQTMGHDKMYWYQQDPGMELHLIHYSYGVNSTEKGDLSSESTVSRIRTEHFPLTLESARPSHTSQYLCASRDRFSSYNEQFFGPGTRLTVL.